These 30 T cell receptor beta chains were sequenced from one sample in a study of T cell responses to AZD1222 COVID-19 vaccine. Libraries were prepared by immunoSEQ multiplex PCR; TCRdb keeps only in-frame clonotypes and omits some of them. Here the sample spans some 150,000 clones, around nine tenths being singletons. The sample in question was peripheral blood, obtained on day 0 of AZD1222 vaccination. These receptors all come from an adult in good health.

This chain joins TRBV24-1 and TRBJ2-7; possibly TRBD1 for D (7 bases). The germline CDR1 and CDR2 sequences are KGHDR and SFDVKD. V lost 5 bases and J 3 bases, leaving 19 bases between the germline ends. The length of the CDR3 is 16 residues. The CDR3 DNA is TGTGCCACCAGTGCCCTCGGCCAGGGGGGACGCTACGAGCAGTACTTC. Translating it yields CATSALGQGGRYEQYF.

The chain joins TRBV24-1 to TRBJ1-1; no definite D call. This CDR3 region has 14 residues. CDR1 KGHDR and CDR2 SFDVKD come from the germline V gene. Deletions cut 7 bases from V and 7 bases from J, with 18 bases between. The chain's CDR3 is CATSQGEFLGEAFF. The CDR3 DNA reads TGTGCCACCAGCCAAGGAGAGTTTTTGGGTGAAGCTTTCTTT.

The J gene is TRBJ1-1, the V gene TRBV7-2; D is undetermined. V was clipped by 3 bases and J by 6 bases, with 5 bases between them. The germline V gene encodes CDR1 SGHTA and CDR2 FQGNSA. The CDR3 consists of 11 residues. In DNA form, the CDR3 reads TGTGCCAGCAGCTTGTTCGCTGAAGCTTTCTTT. Its protein product is CASSLFAEAFF.

This sequence joins TRBV6-2 or TRBV6-3 and TRBJ2-7; 13 bases map to TRBD2. CDR3 size: 16 residues. With 2 bases clipped from V and 4 bases from J, the junction kept 5 bases outside the gene matches. Germline CDR1 and CDR2: MNHEY and SVGEGT. The CDR3 DNA reads as TGTGCCAGCAGTTACGCCGGACTAGCGGGAGAGTACGAGCAGTACTTC. It specifies CASSYAGLAGEYEQYF.

CDR3 DNA: TGTGCCAGCAGTTTATGGGGCAGACCTCAGCCCCAGCATTTT. Translating it yields CASSLWGRPQPQHF. The chain couples TRBV28 to TRBJ1-5; D call uncertain. The CDR3 is made up of 14 amino acids. With 0 bases removed from V and 6 bases from J, the gap between germline ends came to 9 bases. The germline V gene encodes CDR1 MDHEN and CDR2 SYDVKM.

This clone was counted a single time. The gene calls are TRBV12-3 or TRBV12-4 and TRBJ1-3; possible D gene TRBD1, 5 bases. The CDR3 sequence is 13 residues long. V lost 4 bases, J lost 2 bases, and 6 bases lay in between. The CDR3 loop reads CASSSGTGNTIYF. The CDR3 DNA sequence: TGTGCCAGCAGTTCAGGGACTGGAAACACCATATATTTT.

The rearrangement uses TRBV14 and TRBJ2-1, with TRBD2 identical over 7 bases. V shed 4 bases and J 6 bases; nucleotides not matched to a gene: 12. Germline assignment: CDR1 SGHDN and CDR2 FVKESK. The CDR3 runs 16 residues. As DNA, the CDR3 is TGTGCCAGCAGCCGCCTATTGGCGGGAGTAGGCAATGAGCAGTTCTTC. Amino acids: CASSRLLAGVGNEQFF. Full variable domain (outside the CDR3, taken from reference TRBV14 and TRBJ2-1): EAGVTQFPSHSVIEKGQTVTLRCDPISGHDNLYWYRRVMGKEIKFLLHFVKESKQDESGMPNNRFLAERTGGTYSTLKVQPAELEDSGVYFCASSRLLAGVGNEQFFGPGTRLTVL.

This rearrangement joins TRBV6-1 to TRBJ1-4; 9 bases align to TRBD1. Germline CDR1 reads MNHNS; CDR2 reads SASEGT. V was pared by 2 bases and J by 3 bases, with 13 bases of the junction left unmatched. The CDR3 extends over 19 amino acids. The CDR3 sequence is CASSEMRGTGGLANEKLFF. The CDR3 DNA sequence: TGTGCCAGCAGTGAAATGCGAGGAACAGGGGGCTTGGCTAATGAAAAACTGTTTTTT.

The chain couples TRBV5-4 to TRBJ2-7; 7 bases agree with TRBD2. Germline lookup yields CDR1 SGHNT and CDR2 YYREEE (reference sequence). The CDR3 runs to 15 residues. V was pared by 2 bases and J by 2 bases, with 7 bases of the junction left unmatched. CDR3: CASSFRGRETYEQYF. CDR3 DNA sequence: TGTGCCAGCAGCTTTAGAGGGAGGGAGACCTACGAGCAGTACTTC.

The V gene is TRBV25-1, the J gene TRBJ1-2; 7 bases agree with TRBD1. CDR1 is MGHDK and CDR2 is SYGVNS in the germline V gene. This CDR3 is 13 amino acids long. V lost 6 bases and J lost 2; bases outside the gene matches: 3. Here the CDR3 reads CASRETGNYGYTF. The CDR3 DNA follows: TGTGCCAGCAGGGAGACAGGGAACTATGGCTACACCTTC.

The DNA for the CDR3 is TGCAGTGCAACCATCGGGTACGAGCAGTACTTC. It translates to CSATIGYEQYF. V gene TRBV20-1 combines with J gene TRBJ2-7; D is uncertain. V dropped 6 bases and J dropped 4 bases, with 10 bases sitting between them. Germline CDR1 and CDR2: DFQATT and SNEGSKA (reference sequence). The CDR3 has 11 amino acids.

V usage is TRBV11-2 and J usage is TRBJ2-3, with 7 positions matching TRBD2. The germline gives CDR1 SGHAT, CDR2 FQNNGV. The junction had 7 bases not matched to a gene; V was cut back by 3 bases and J by 4 bases. This CDR3 region has 15 residues. In DNA form, the CDR3 reads TGTGCCAGCAGCTTGACCGGGACTATAGCAGATACGCAGTATTTT. Translating it yields CASSLTGTIADTQYF. Drawing the rest from reference TRBV11-2 and TRBJ2-3, the complete variable domain is EAGVAQSPRYKIIEKRQSVAFWCNPISGHATLYWYQQILGQGPKLLIQFQNNGVVDDSQLPKDRFSAERLKGVDSTLKIQPAKLEDSAVYLCASSLTGTIADTQYFGPGTRLTVL.

The chain uses TRBV13 and TRBJ2-7; TRBD2 might be the D (7 bases). The CDR3 is 20 amino acids. Germline CDR1 PRHDT, CDR2 FYEKMQ (reference sequence). The germline V and J ends were trimmed by 5 bases and 4 bases, with 33 bases remaining between them. The CDR3 here is CASSPPGTLLTSALRYEQYF. The CDR3 nucleotides read TGTGCCAGCAGCCCCCCGGGGACACTGCTAACTAGCGCTCTAAGGTACGAGCAGTACTTC.

The rearrangement links TRBV18 to TRBJ1-2, with D possibly matching TRBD1 (5 bases). The CDR3 has 16 residues. Germline V gene lookup returns CDR1 KGHSH and CDR2 LQKENI. Trimming shortened V by 1 base and J by 4 bases, and 16 bases separated the two germline ends. The CDR3 DNA is TGTGCCAGCTCACCACTAACCGGGACGGGAAGCTATGGCTACACCTTC. This codes for CASSPLTGTGSYGYTF. Combining the CDR3 with reference TRBV18 and TRBJ1-2 gives the whole variable domain NAGVMQNPRHLVRRRGQEARLRCSPMKGHSHVYWYRQLPEEGLKFMVYLQKENIIDESGMPKERFSAEFPKEGPSILRIQQVVRGDSAAYFCASSPLTGTGSYGYTFGSGTRLTVV.

On this clone: The germline gene is not matched at one end of the junction; a read error may be the cause. The chain joins TRBV6-1 to TRBJ1-2; D uncertain. Germline V gives CDR1 MNHNS, CDR2 SASEGT. The CDR3 has 12 residues. CDR3 DNA: TGTGCCAGCAGGGAAGGATACTATGGCTACACCTTC. Protein product: CASREGYYGYTF.

This chain joins TRBV2 and TRBJ1-3, with D possibly being TRBD1 (5 bases). The CDR3 runs to 16 residues. Germline lookup yields CDR1 SNHLY and CDR2 FYNNEI. V lost 0 bases, J lost 5 bases, and 14 bases lay in between. Here the CDR3 DNA reads TGTGCCAGCAGTGAAGCGCTGGCGACAGCCAGAAACACCATATATTTT. Its protein is CASSEALATARNTIYF.

The chain uses TRBV6-5 and TRBJ2-7; D is unresolved. Trimming cost V 7 bases and J 3 bases, with 13 bases left between them. The CDR3 has 13 residues. CDR1 and CDR2 (germline): MNHEY, SVGAGI. The CDR3 bases are TGTGCCAGCACCTTAGGACCTAGCTACGAGCAGTACTTC. Its translation is CASTLGPSYEQYF.

The chain recombines TRBV28 with TRBJ1-4; D may be TRBD1 (5 bases). V lost 4 bases and J lost 16, with 19 bases in between. In germline, CDR1 is MDHEN, CDR2 SYDVKM. This CDR3 is 13 amino acids long. The CDR3: CASSSEGRLVGFF. CDR3 sequence (DNA): TGTGCCAGCAGTTCTGAGGGGCGGTTAGTCGGGTTTTTT.

This clone was recorded at least ten times. The chain carries TRBV29-1 and TRBJ2-7; the D is unclear. The CDR3 contains 13 residues. Germline V lookup: CDR1 SQVTM, CDR2 ANQGSEA. V was cut by 5 bases and J by 5 bases, with 16 bases left in between. The CDR3 loop reads CSVNIGERNEQYF. DNA of the CDR3: TGCAGCGTTAATATAGGAGAGAGGAACGAGCAGTACTTC.

CDR3 sequence: CASREGNEKLFF. The CDR3 nucleotides read TGCGCCAGCAGAGAGGGGAATGAAAAACTGTTTTTT. This chain connects TRBV5-1 to TRBJ1-4, with D possibly being TRBD1 (5 bases). The CDR3 has 12 amino acids. Looked up from germline, CDR1 is SGHRS and CDR2 is YFSETQ. V gave up 5 bases and J gave up 5 bases, with 7 bases separating them.

The rearrangement uses TRBV6-5 and TRBJ2-1; 12 nucleotides line up with TRBD2. V was pared by 8 bases and J by 9 bases, with 8 bases of the junction left unmatched. Germline CDR1 MNHEY, CDR2 SVGAGI. The CDR3 sequence is 14 residues long. CDR3 residues: CASGYTGLAGEQFF. The CDR3 coding sequence is TGTGCCAGCGGATATACGGGACTAGCGGGTGAGCAGTTCTTC.

As for this clone: One end of the junction does not line up with germline, which may come from a read error. The rearrangement joins TRBV7-7 to TRBJ1-4; D unresolved. Per germline, CDR1 SSHAT and CDR2 FNYEAQ (reference sequence). The CDR3 length is 16 residues. This CDR3 reads CASSLEAQLTNEKLFF. The CDR3 nucleotides are TGTGCTAGCAGCTTAGAAGCCCAGCTAACAAATGAAAAACTGTTTTTT.

V and J are TRBV7-9 and TRBJ2-7; D is undetermined. The CDR3 is 13 amino acids. V dropped 1 base and J dropped 3 bases, with 7 bases sitting between them. Per the germline V gene, CDR1 is SEHNR and CDR2 is FQNEAQ (reference sequence). The CDR3 sequence: CASSLELVYEQYF. The DNA of the CDR3 is TGTGCCAGCAGCTTAGAATTGGTCTACGAGCAGTACTTC.

This clone has a handful of counts. The chain has TRBV28 and TRBJ1-4, with D possibly TRBD1 on 5 matching bases. V was shortened by 3 bases and J by 1 base, with 24 bases between the two germline ends. Per the germline V gene, CDR1 is MDHEN and CDR2 is SYDVKM. The CDR3 runs to 20 residues. The CDR3 region has the DNA TGTGCCAGCAGTTTTGGGATCTTATGGGACCCCACCGGAACTAATGAAAAACTGTTTTTT. This translates into CASSFGILWDPTGTNEKLFF.

This clone occurred once. The rearrangement uses TRBV5-1 and TRBJ1-2; 9 bases line up with TRBD1. Germline CDR1 SGHRS, CDR2 YFSETQ. The CDR3 spans 15 residues. V lost 0 bases, J lost 4 bases, and 4 bases stayed unmatched. The CDR3 nucleotides read TGCGCCAGCAGCTTGGAACAGGGGGCTGCCTATGGCTACACCTTC. Protein: CASSLEQGAAYGYTF.

The chain is built from TRBV7-9 and TRBJ1-1; D may be TRBD1 (5 bases). V was shortened by 3 bases and J by 6 bases, with 14 bases between the two germline ends. Per the germline V gene, CDR1 is SEHNR and CDR2 is FQNEAQ (reference sequence). The CDR3 has 14 amino acids. For the CDR3, the DNA is TGTGCCAGCAGCTTCCAAGGGGATTTCGCTGAAGCTTTCTTT. Residues: CASSFQGDFAEAFF.

The gene calls are TRBV27 and TRBJ2-7; TRBD1 aligns across 8 bases. With V trimmed by 1 base and J by 7 bases, 9 bases remained unmatched. The germline V gene encodes CDR1 MNHEY and CDR2 SMNVEV (reference sequence). This CDR3 is 15 amino acids long. The CDR3 nucleotides read TGTGCCAGCAGTTTATGGGCAGGGGGCTTGGGTGAGCAGTACTTC. Translated, it gives CASSLWAGGLGEQYF.

This chain links TRBV4-3 with TRBJ2-2, with 8 bases that match TRBD1. Trimming took 6 bases from V and 5 from J; bases not matched to a gene: 5. This CDR3 has 14 residues. Germline loops: CDR1 LGHNA, CDR2 YSLEER. CDR3 sequence (DNA): TGCGCCAGCAGACAGGGGGTTTGGACCGGGGAGCTGTTTTTT. Protein: CASRQGVWTGELFF.

The chain employs TRBV7-3 and TRBJ2-7; tentative D call: TRBD2 (6 bases). V lost 5 bases and J 4 bases, leaving 18 bases between the germline ends. The CDR3 has 15 amino acids. Germline assignment: CDR1 SGHTA and CDR2 FQGTGA. The DNA of the CDR3 is TGTGCCAGCAGCACTCATCTAGCGAACCTTTACGAGCAGTACTTC. Translation: CASSTHLANLYEQYF.

This clone was observed once. The V call is TRBV15, the J call TRBJ1-6, with 8 bases matching TRBD1. The junction had 2 bases not matched to a gene; V was cut back by 1 base and J by 0 bases. There are 17 residues in the CDR3. Germline assignment: CDR1 LNHNV and CDR2 YYDKDF (reference sequence). CDR3 amino acids: CATSRGDRSSYNSPLHF. Written as DNA, the CDR3 is TGTGCCACCAGCAGAGGGGACAGGAGCTCCTATAATTCACCCCTCCACTTT. The variable domain in full, with the rest retrieved from reference TRBV15 and TRBJ1-6, is DAMVIQNPRYQVTQFGKPVTLSCSQTLNHNVMYWYQQKSSQAPKLLFHYYDKDFNNEADTPDNFQSRRPNTSFCFLDIRSPGLGDTAMYLCATSRGDRSSYNSPLHFGNGTRLTVT.